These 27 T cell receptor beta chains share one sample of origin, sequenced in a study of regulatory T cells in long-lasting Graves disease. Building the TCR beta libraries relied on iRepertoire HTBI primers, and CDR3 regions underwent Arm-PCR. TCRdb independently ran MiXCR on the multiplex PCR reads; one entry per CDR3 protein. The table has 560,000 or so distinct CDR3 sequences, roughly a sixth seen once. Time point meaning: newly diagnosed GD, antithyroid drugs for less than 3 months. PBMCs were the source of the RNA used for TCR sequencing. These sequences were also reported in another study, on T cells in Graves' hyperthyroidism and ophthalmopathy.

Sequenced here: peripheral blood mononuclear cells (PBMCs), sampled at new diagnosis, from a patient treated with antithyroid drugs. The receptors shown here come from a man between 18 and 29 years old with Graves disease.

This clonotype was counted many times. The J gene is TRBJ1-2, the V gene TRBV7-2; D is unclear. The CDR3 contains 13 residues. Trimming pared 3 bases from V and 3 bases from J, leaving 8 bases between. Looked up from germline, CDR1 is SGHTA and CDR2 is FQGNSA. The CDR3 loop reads CASSFGGYYGYTF. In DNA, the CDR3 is TGTGCCAGCAGCTTTGGAGGCTACTATGGCTACACCTTC.

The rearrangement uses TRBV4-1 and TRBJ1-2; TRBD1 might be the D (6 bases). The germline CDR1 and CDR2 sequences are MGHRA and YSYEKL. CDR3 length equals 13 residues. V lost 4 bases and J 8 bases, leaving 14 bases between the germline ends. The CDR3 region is CASSRGGQSGYTF. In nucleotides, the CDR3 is TGCGCCAGCAGCCGCGGAGGACAGAGCGGCTACACCTTC.

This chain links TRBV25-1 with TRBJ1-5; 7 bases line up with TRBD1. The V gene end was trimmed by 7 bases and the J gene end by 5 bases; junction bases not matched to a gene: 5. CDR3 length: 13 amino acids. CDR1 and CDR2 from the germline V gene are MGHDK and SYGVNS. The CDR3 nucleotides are TGTGCCAGCATGGGGCAGGGGGATCAGCCCCAGCATTTT. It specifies CASMGQGDQPQHF.

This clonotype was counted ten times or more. The CDR3 sequence: CASSKGGGLFNDEQFF. The CDR3 DNA sequence: TGTGCCAGCAGTAAGGGCGGGGGCCTGTTTAACGATGAGCAGTTCTTC. The rearrangement joins TRBV7-9 to TRBJ2-1; D perhaps matches TRBD2 (7 bases). This CDR3 region has 16 residues. V shed 6 bases and J shed 8 bases, with 23 bases lying between them. Germline CDR1 SEHNR, CDR2 FQNEAQ (reference sequence).

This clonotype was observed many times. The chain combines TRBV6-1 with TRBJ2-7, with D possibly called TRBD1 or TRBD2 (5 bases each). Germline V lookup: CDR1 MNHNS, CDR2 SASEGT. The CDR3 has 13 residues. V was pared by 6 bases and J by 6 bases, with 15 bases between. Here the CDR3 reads CASSPGRWGEQYF. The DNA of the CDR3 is TGTGCCAGCAGCCCGGGACGGTGGGGCGAGCAGTACTTC.

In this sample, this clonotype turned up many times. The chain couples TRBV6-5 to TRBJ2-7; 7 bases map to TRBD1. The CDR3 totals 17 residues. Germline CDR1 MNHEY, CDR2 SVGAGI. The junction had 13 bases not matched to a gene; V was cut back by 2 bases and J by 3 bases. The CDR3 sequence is CASSYNRQGEQGYEQYF. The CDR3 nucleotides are TGTGCCAGCAGTTACAACAGACAGGGAGAGCAGGGCTACGAGCAGTACTTC.

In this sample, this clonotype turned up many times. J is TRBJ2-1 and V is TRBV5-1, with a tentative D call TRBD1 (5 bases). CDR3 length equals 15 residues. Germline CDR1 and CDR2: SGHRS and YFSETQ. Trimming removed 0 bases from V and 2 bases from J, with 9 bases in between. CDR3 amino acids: CASSLGQSAYNEQFF. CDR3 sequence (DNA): TGCGCCAGCAGCTTGGGACAGAGCGCCTACAATGAGCAGTTCTTC.

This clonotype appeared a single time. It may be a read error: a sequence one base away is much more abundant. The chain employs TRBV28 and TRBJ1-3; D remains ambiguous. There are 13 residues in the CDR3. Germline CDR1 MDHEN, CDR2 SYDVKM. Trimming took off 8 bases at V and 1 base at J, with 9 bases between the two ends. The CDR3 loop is CASGGDSGNTIYF. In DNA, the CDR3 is TGTGCCAGCGGCGGGGATTCTGGAAACACCATATATTTT.

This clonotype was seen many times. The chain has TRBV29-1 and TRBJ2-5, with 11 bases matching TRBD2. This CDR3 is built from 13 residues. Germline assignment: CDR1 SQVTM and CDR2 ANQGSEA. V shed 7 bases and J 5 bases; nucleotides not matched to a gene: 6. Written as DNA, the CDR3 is TGCAGCGGTAGCGGGAGGGCCCGGGAGACCCAGTACTTC. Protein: CSGSGRARETQYF.

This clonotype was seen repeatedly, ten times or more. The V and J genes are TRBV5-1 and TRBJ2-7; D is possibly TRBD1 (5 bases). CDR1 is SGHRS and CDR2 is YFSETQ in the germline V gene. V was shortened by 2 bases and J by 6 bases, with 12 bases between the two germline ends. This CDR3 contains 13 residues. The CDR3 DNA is TGCGCCAGCAGCTTAATTGGGGCCAGCGAGCAGTACTTC. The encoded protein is CASSLIGASEQYF.

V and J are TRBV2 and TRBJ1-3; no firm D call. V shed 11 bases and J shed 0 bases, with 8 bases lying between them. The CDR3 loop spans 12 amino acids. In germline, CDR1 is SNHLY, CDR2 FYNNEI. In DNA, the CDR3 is TGTGCCGTCTCTAGCTCTGGAAACACCATATATTTT. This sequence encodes CAVSSSGNTIYF.

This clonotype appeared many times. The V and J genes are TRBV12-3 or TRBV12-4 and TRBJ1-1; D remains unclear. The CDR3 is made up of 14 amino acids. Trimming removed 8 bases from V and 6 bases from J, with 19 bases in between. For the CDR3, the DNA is TGTGCCAGCCGCCCGAGTTTGGAGGCAGCTGAAGCTTTCTTT. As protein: CASRPSLEAAEAFF.

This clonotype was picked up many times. The CDR3 DNA sequence: TGTGCCAGCAGCTTAGGGGGCGGTAGGGGGACTGAGCAGTTCTTC. This gives the protein CASSLGGGRGTEQFF. This chain joins TRBV7-9 and TRBJ2-1, with D possibly being TRBD1 (6 bases). Trimming took off 1 base at V and 9 bases at J, with 16 bases between the two ends. Germline loops: CDR1 SEHNR, CDR2 FQNEAQ (reference sequence). This CDR3 region has 15 residues.

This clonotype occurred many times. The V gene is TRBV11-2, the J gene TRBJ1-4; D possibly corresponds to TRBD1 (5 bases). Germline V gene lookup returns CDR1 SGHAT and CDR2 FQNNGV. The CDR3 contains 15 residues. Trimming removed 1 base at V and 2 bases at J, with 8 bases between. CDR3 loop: CASSLGDGTNEKLFF. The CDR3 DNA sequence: TGTGCCAGCAGCTTAGGGGACGGTACTAATGAAAAACTGTTTTTT.

Here the CDR3 DNA reads TGTGCCAGCAGGGAGGGCGGCCGGAGTGAAGCTTTCTTT. Encoded protein: CASREGGRSEAFF. This chain uses TRBV28 with TRBJ1-1; D call uncertain. The CDR3 length is 13 residues. V lost 6 bases and J lost 7, with 15 bases in between. In germline, CDR1 is MDHEN, CDR2 SYDVKM.

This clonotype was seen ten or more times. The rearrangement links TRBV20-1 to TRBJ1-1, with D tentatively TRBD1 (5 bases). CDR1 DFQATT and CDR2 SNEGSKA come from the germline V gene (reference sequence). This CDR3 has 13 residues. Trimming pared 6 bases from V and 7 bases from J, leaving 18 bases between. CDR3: CSARQRRGSEAFF. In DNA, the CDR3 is TGCAGTGCCCGACAGAGGCGAGGCAGTGAAGCTTTCTTT.

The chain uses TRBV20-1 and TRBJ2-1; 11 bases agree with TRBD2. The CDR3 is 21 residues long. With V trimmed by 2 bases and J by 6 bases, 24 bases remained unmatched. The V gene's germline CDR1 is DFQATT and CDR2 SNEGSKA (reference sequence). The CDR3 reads CSARPLGGLAGFATLPNEQFF. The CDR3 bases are TGCAGTGCTAGACCCTTAGGAGGACTAGCGGGTTTTGCCACCCTTCCCAATGAGCAGTTCTTC.

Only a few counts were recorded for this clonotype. DNA of the CDR3: TGTGCCTGGAGTGTACGGGGAGCTAACTATGGCTACACCTTC. As protein: CAWSVRGANYGYTF. The chain has TRBV30 and TRBJ1-2; D remains ambiguous. Germline lookup yields CDR1 GTSNPN and CDR2 SVGIG (reference sequence). V was clipped by 0 bases and J by 0 bases, with 8 bases between them. CDR3 size: 14 residues.

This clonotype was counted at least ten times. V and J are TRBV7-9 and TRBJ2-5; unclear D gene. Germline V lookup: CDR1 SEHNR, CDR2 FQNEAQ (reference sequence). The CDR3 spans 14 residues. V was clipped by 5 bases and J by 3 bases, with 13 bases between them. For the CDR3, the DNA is TGTGCCAGCAGCCTTACGATAGCAAAAGAGACCCAGTACTTC. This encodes CASSLTIAKETQYF.

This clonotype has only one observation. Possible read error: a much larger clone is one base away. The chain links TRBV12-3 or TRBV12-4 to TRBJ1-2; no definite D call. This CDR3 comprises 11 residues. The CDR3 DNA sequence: TGTGCCGGCAGTTACCTTCATGGCTACACCTTC. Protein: CAGSYLHGYTF.

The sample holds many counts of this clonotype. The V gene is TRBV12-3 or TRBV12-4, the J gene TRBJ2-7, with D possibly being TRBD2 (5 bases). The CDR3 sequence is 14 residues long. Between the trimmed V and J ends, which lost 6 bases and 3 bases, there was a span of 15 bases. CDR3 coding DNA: TGTGCCAGCAGCCGGAGCGGAACAGTCTACGAGCAGTACTTC. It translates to CASSRSGTVYEQYF.

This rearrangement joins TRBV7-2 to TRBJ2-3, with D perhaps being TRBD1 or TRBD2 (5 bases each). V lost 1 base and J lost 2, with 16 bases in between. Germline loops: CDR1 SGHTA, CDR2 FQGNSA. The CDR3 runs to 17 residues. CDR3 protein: CASSLGHGGVPTDTQYF. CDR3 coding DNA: TGTGCCAGCAGCTTAGGTCATGGGGGAGTCCCCACAGATACGCAGTATTTT.

CDR3 DNA sequence: TGTGCCAGTACCAGTAATATTAGGAGAACAGATACGCAGTATTTT. Translated: CASTSNIRRTDTQYF. The rearrangement uses TRBV19 and TRBJ2-3, with D unclear. Between the trimmed V and J ends, which lost 7 bases and 3 bases, there was a span of 17 bases. This CDR3 spans 15 amino acids. Per germline, CDR1 LNHDA and CDR2 SQIVND (reference sequence).

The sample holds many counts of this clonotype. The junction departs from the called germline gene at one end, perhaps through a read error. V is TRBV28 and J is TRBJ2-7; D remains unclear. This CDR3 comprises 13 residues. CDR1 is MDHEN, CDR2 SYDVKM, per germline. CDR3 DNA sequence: TGTGCCAGCAGCTTATCAAACTCCTACGAGCAGTACTTC. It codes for CASSLSNSYEQYF.

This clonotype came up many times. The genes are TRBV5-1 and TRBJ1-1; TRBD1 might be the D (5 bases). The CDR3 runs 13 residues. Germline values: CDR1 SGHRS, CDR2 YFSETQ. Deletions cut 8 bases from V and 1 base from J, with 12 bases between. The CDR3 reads CASTRDGNTEAFF. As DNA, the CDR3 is TGCGCCAGTACTCGGGACGGGAACACTGAAGCTTTCTTT.

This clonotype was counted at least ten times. CDR3 DNA: TGTGCCTGGGCGGGACAGGCGGGTCAGCCCCAGCATTTT. As protein: CAWAGQAGQPQHF. This chain uses TRBV30 with TRBJ1-5; 8 bases match TRBD1. V lost 5 bases, J lost 6 bases, and 6 bases stayed unmatched. The CDR3 is 13 amino acids. Germline assignment: CDR1 GTSNPN and CDR2 SVGIG (reference sequence).

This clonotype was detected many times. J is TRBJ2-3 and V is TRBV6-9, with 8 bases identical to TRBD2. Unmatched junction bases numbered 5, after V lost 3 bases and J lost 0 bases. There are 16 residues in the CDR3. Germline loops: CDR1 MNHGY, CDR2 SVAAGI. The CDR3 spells CASSYIASGSTDTQYF. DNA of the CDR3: TGTGCCAGCAGTTACATAGCTAGCGGGAGCACAGATACGCAGTATTTT.